This T cell receptor (beta chain) is drawn from a study of blood T cells in healthy people across ages. General observations from the study: With donor CMV status unknown, expanded clonotype changes were possibly confounded. Investigators viewed diversity estimates from one million T cells as underestimates, the study reported. Roughly linear declines in TCR beta diversity per million T cells occurred with age.

Extraction yielded at least 6 micrograms of total RNA per sample. A remark on this clonotype: Its specificity is not known.

The use of a sample-barcoded 5' primer and a J-beta primer mix characterized a second PCR of about 7 to 12 cycles. TCRdb re-derived calls from the 5' RACE reads in MiXCR, one entry per CDR3 protein. The table has about 1.7 million distinct CDR3 sequences, roughly 30% seen once. CDR3 length: 14 residues. Germline CDR1 is SGHNT and CDR2 is YYREEE (reference sequence). V trimming: 1 base; J trimming: 4 bases; junction bases outside the gene matches: 2. This clonotype was obtained from a woman aged 30 to 39 in good health. The sample comprised blood. V gene TRBV5-4 combines with J gene TRBJ2-1; 7 bases line up with TRBD2. The CDR3 sequence: CASSLRGDYNEQFF. CDR3 coding DNA: TGTGCCAGCAGCTTGCGGGGGGATTACAATGAGCAGTTCTTC.